This TCR beta chain was recovered during a study of T cell repertoires in cytomegalovirus infection. The wider study: Public TCR beta signature analysis indicated the presence of both CMV infection and matching HLA type. Study results and caveats: Of the TCR beta families, the public ones yielded a cumulative frequency that identified carriers of CMV plus the relevant HLA. Clonotype analysis showed dominance of the ex vivo response by HLA-C-restricted CMV-specific TCR beta clonotypes.

The length of the CDR3 is 16 residues. The germline CDR1 and CDR2 sequences are SGHRS and YFSETQ. Between the trimmed V and J ends, which lost 2 bases and 0 bases, there was a span of 9 bases. There are many counts of this clonotype. Its antigen is still unknown. TCRdb fed the reads into MiXCR, producing one record per CDR3 protein. Counted here are 250,000 to 300,000 distinct CDR3 sequences, roughly 13% occurring once; the ten biggest clones make up around 9%. The sample taken for sequencing was PBMCs. The sequence came from a human donor in good health (CMV status not recorded). Some clones in this sample may be carry-over from other donors' samples. The genes are TRBV5-1 and TRBJ2-6; D call uncertain. The CDR3: CASSFLGSSGANVLTF. CDR3 coding DNA: TGCGCCAGCAGCTTTTTAGGTAGCTCTGGGGCCAACGTCCTGACTTTC.